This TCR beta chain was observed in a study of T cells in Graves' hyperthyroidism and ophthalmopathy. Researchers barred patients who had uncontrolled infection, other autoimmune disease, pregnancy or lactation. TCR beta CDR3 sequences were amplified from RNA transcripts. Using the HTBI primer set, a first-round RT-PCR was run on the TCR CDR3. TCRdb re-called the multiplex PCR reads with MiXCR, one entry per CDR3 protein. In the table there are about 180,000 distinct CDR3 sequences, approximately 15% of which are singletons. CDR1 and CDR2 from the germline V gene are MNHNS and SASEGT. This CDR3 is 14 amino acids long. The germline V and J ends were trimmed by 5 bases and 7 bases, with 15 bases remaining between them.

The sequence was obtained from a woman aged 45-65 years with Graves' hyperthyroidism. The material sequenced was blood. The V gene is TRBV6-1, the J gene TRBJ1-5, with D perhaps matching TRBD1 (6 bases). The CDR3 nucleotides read TGTGCCAGCAGTACCACAGGGAATCACCAGCCCCAGCATTTT. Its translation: CASSTTGNHQPQHF.